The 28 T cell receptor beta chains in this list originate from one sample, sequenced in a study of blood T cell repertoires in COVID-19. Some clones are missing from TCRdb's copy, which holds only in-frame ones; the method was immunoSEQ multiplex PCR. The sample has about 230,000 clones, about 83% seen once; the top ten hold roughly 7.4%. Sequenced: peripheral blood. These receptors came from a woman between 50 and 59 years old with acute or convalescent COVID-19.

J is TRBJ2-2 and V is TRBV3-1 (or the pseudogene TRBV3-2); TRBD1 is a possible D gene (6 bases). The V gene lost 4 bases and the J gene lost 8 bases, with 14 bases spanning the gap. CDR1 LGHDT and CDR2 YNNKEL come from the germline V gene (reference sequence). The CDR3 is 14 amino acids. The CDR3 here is CASSRSQGMGELFF. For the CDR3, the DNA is TGTGCCAGCAGCCGCTCTCAGGGGATGGGGGAGCTGTTTTTT.

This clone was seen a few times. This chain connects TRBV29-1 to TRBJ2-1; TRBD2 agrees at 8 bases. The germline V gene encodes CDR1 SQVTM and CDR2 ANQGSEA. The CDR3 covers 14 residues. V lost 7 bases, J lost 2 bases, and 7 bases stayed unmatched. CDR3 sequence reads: CSATSGGTYNEQFF. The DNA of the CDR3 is TGCAGCGCTACCAGCGGGGGTACCTACAATGAGCAGTTCTTC.

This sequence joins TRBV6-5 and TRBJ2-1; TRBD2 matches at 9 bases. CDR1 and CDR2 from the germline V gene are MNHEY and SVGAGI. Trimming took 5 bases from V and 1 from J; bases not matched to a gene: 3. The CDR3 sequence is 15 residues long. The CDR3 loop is CASSRLAESYNEQFF. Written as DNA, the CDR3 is TGTGCCAGCAGTAGACTAGCGGAGTCCTACAATGAGCAGTTCTTC.

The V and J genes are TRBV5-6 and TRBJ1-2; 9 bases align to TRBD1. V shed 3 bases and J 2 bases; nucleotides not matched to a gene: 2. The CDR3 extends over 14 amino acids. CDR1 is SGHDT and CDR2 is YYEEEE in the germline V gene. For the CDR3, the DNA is TGTGCCAGCAGCTCCGACAGGGGGAACTATGGCTACACCTTC. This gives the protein CASSSDRGNYGYTF. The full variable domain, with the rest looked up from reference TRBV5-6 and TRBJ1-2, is DAGVTQSPTHLIKTRGQQVTLRCSPKSGHDTVSWYQQALGQGPQFIFQYYEEEERQRGNFPDRFSGHQFPNYSSELNVNALLLGDSALYLCASSSDRGNYGYTFGSGTRLTVV.

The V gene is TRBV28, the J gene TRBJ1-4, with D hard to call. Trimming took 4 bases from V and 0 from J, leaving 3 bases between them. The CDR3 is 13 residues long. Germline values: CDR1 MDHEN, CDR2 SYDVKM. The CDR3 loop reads CASSSATNEKLFF. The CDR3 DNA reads TGTGCCAGCAGTTCGGCAACTAATGAAAAACTGTTTTTT.

CDR3 amino acids: CASSLRGADRGNYEQYF. DNA for the CDR3: TGCGCCAGCAGCCTAAGAGGCGCGGACAGGGGTAACTACGAGCAGTACTTC. The chain employs TRBV4-1 and TRBJ2-7; TRBD1 aligns across 9 bases. The CDR3 is 17 amino acids. V lost 4 bases, J lost 3 bases, and 13 bases stayed unmatched. Germline CDR1 MGHRA, CDR2 YSYEKL.

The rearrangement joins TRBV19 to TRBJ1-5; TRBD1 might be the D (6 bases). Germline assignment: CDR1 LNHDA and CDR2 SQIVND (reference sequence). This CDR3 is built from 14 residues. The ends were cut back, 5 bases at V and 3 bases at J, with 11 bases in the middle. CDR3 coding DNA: TGTGCCAGTAGTCCCCGGGACACCAATCAGCCCCAGCATTTT. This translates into CASSPRDTNQPQHF.

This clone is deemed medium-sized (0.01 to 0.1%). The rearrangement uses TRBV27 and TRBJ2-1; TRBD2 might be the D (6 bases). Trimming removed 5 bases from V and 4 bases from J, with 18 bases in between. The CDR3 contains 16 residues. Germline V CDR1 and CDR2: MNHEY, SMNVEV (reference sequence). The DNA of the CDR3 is TGTGCCAGCAGTCCCGACGACTCCGGGAGTTACAATGAGCAGTTCTTC. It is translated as CASSPDDSGSYNEQFF.

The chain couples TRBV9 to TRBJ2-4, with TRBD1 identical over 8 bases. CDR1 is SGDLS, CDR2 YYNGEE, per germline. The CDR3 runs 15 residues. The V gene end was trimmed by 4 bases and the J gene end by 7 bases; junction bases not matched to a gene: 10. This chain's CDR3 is CASSPPGGGGNIQYF. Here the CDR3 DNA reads TGTGCCAGCAGCCCGCCAGGGGGCGGTGGTAACATTCAGTACTTC.

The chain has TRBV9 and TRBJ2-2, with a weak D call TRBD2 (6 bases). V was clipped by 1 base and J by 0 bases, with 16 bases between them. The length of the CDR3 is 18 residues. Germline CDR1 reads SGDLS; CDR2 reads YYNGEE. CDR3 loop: CASSVNSLGGANTGELFF. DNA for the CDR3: TGTGCCAGCAGCGTAAACTCCCTGGGAGGCGCGAACACCGGGGAGCTGTTTTTT.

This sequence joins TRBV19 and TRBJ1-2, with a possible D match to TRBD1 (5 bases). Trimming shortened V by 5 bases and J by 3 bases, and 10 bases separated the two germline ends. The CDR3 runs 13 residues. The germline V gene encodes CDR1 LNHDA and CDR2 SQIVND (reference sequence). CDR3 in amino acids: CASSSTGDYGYTF. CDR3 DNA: TGTGCCAGTAGTTCGACGGGGGACTATGGCTACACCTTC.

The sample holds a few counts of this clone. CDR3 loop: CASSRRQGRNQPQHF. The DNA for the CDR3 is TGCGCCAGCAGCAGGCGACAGGGTAGGAATCAGCCCCAGCATTTT. This rearrangement joins TRBV4-3 to TRBJ1-5; 7 bases match TRBD1. The CDR3 is 15 amino acids. Trimming removed 5 bases from V and 4 bases from J; junction bases left unmatched: 8. From germline, CDR1 is LGHNA and CDR2 YSLEER.

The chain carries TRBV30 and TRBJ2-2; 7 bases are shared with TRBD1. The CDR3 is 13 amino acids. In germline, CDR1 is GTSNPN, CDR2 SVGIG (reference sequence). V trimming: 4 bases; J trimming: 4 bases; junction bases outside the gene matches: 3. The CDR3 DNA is TGTGCCTGGAACAGGGGCGGCACCGGGGAGCTGTTTTTT. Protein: CAWNRGGTGELFF.

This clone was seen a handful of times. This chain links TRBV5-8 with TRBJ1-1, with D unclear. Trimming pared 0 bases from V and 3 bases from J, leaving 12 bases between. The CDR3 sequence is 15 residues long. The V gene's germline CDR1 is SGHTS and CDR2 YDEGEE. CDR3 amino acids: CASSLAAGRDTEAFF. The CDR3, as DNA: TGTGCCAGCAGCTTGGCAGCTGGGCGGGACACTGAAGCTTTCTTT. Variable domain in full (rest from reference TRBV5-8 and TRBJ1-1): EAGVTQSPTHLIKTRGQQATLRCSPISGHTSVYWYQQALGLGLQFLLWYDEGEERNRGNFPPRFSGRQFPNYSSELNVNALELEDSALYLCASSLAAGRDTEAFFGQGTRLTVV.

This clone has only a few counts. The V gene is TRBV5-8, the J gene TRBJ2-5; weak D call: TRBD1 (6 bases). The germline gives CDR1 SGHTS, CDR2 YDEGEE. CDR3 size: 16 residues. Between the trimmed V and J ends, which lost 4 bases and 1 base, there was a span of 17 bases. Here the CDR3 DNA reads TGTGCCAGCAGCGGGGGCCTAGCTCGGCGCCAAGAGACCCAGTACTTC. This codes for CASSGGLARRQETQYF.

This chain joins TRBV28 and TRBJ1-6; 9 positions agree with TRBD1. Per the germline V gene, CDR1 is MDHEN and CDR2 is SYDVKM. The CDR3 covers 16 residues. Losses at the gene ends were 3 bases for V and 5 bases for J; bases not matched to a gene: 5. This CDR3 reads CASSFGGDRDNSPLHF. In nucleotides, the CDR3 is TGTGCCAGCAGTTTTGGGGGGGACAGGGATAATTCACCCCTCCACTTT.

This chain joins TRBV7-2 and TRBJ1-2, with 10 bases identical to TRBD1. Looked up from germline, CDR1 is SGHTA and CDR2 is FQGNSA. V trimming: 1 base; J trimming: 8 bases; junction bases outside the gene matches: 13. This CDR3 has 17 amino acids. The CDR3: CASSLDFSRQGARGYTF. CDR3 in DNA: TGTGCCAGCAGCTTAGACTTTTCGAGACAGGGGGCTCGAGGCTACACCTTC.

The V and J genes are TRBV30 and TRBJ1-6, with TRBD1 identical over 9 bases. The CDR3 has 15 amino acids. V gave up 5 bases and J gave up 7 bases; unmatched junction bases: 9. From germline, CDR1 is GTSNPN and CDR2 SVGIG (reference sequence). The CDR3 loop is CAWRVPGTGNSPLHF. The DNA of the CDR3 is TGTGCCTGGCGCGTCCCCGGGACAGGGAATTCACCCCTCCACTTT.

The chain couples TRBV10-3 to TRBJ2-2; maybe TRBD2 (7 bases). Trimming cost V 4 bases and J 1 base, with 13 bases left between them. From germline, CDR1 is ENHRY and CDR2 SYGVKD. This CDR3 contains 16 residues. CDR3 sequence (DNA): TGTGCCATCAGTGTCGGGGGGCGCAGGAACACCGGGGAGCTGTTTTTT. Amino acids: CAISVGGRRNTGELFF.

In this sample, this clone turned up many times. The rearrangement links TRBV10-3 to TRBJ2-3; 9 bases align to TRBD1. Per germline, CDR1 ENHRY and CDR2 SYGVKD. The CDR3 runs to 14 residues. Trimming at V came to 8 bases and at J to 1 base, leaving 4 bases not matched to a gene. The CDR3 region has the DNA TGTGCCATCTCAAGGGACAGGGGCACAGATACGCAGTATTTT. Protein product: CAISRDRGTDTQYF.

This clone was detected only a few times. CDR3 protein: CASSPPGQLSNQPQHF. The CDR3 bases are TGTGCCAGCAGCCCCCCGGGACAGCTTAGCAATCAGCCCCAGCATTTT. The V call is TRBV28, the J call TRBJ1-5; TRBD1 aligns across 7 bases. Germline V gene sequence: CDR1 MDHEN, CDR2 SYDVKM. V lost 6 bases and J lost 0; bases outside the gene matches: 8. The CDR3 consists of 16 residues.

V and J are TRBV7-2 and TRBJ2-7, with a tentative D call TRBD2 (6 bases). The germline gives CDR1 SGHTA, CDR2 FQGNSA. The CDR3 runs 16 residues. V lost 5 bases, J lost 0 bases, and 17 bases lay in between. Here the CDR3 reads CASSRRAGISSYEQYF. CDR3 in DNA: TGTGCCAGCAGCCGGAGGGCCGGAATCAGCTCCTACGAGCAGTACTTC.

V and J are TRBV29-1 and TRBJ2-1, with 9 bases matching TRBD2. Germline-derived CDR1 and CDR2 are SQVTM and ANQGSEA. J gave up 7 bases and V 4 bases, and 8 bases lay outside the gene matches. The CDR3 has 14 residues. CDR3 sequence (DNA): TGCAGCGTTGGGAGGAGACTAGCGGATAATGAGCAGTTCTTC. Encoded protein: CSVGRRLADNEQFF.

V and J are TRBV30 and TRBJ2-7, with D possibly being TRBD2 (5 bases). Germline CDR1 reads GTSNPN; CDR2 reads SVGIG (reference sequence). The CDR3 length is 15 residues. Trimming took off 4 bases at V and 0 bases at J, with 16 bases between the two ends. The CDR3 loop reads CAWTRGLVVSYEQYF. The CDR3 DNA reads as TGTGCCTGGACCCGAGGGTTAGTCGTCTCCTACGAGCAGTACTTC. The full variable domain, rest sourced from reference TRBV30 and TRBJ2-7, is SQTIHQWPATLVQPVGSPLSLECTVEGTSNPNLYWYRQAAGRGLQLLFYSVGIGQISSEVPQNLSASRPQDRQFILSSKKLLLSDSGFYLCAWTRGLVVSYEQYFGPGTRLTVT.

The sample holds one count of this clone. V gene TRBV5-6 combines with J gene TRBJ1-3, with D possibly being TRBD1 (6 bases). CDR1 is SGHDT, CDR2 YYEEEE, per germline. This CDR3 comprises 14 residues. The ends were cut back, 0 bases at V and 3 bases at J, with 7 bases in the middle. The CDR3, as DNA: TGTGCCAGCAGCTTGGCAGGGGTTGGAAACACCATATATTTT. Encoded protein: CASSLAGVGNTIYF.

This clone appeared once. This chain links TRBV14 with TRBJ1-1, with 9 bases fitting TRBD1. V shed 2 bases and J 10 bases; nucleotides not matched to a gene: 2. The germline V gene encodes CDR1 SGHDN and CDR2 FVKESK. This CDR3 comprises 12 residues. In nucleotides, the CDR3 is TGTGCCAGCAGCCAAACGACAGGGGGAGCTTTCTTT. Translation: CASSQTTGGAFF.

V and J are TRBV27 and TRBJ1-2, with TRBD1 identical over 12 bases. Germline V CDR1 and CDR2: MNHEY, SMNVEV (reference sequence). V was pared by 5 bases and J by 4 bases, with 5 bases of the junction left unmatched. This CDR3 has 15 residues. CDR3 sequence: CASSGGQGAGYGYTF. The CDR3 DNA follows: TGTGCCAGCAGTGGGGGACAGGGGGCGGGCTATGGCTACACCTTC.

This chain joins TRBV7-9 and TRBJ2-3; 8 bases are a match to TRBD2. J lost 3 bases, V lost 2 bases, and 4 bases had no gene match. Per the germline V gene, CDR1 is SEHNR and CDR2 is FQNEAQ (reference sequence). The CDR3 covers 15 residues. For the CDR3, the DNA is TGTGCCAGCAGCTTATCAGCGGGAGCAACAGATACGCAGTATTTT. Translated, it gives CASSLSAGATDTQYF.